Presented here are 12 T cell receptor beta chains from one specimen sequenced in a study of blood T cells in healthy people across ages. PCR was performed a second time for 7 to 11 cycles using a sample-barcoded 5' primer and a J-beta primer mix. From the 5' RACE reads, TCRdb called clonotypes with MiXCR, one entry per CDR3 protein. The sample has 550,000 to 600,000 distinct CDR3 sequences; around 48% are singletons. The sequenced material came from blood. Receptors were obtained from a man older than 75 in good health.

The CDR3 here is CASSRARQMNTEAFF. DNA for the CDR3: TGTGCCAGCAGCCGCGCCAGACAGATGAACACTGAAGCTTTCTTT. The gene calls are TRBV3-1 and TRBJ1-1, with a weak D call TRBD1 (5 bases). The CDR3 is 15 amino acids. Trimming cost V 4 bases and J 0 bases, with 12 bases left between them. Germline V lookup: CDR1 LGHDT, CDR2 YNNKEL (reference sequence).

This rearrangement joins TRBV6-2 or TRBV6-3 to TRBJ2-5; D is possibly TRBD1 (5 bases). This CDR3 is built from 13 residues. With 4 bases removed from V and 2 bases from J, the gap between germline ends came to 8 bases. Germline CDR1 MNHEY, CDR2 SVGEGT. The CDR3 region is CASSSRQQETQYF. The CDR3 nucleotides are TGTGCCAGCAGTTCGAGACAGCAAGAGACCCAGTACTTC.

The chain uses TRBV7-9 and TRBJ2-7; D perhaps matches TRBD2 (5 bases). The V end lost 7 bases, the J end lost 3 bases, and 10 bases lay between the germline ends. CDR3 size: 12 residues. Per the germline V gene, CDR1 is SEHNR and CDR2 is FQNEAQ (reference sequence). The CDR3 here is CASTVGDYEQYF. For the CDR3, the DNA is TGTGCCAGCACCGTCGGGGACTACGAGCAGTACTTC.

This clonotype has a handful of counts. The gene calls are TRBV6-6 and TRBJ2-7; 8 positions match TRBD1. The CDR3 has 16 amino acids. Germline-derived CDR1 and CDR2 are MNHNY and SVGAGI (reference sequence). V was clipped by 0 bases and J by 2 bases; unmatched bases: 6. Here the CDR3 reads CASSYSRQGATYEQYF. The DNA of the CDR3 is TGTGCCAGCAGTTACTCGAGGCAGGGGGCGACCTACGAGCAGTACTTC.

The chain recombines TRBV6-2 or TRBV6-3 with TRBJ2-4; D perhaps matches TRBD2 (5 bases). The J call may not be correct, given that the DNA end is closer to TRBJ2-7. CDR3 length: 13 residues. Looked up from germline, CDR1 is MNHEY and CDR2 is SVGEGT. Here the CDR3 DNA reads TGTGCCAGCAGCTCTAGCCGAACCTACGAGCAGTACTTC. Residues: CASSSSRTYEQYF.

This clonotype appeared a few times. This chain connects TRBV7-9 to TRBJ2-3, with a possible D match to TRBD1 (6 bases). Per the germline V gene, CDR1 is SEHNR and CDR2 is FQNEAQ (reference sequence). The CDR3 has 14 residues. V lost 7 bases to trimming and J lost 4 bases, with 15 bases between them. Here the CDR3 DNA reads TGTGCCAGCACCCTAGGGGGAGCGGCAGATACGCAGTATTTT. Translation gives CASTLGGAADTQYF.

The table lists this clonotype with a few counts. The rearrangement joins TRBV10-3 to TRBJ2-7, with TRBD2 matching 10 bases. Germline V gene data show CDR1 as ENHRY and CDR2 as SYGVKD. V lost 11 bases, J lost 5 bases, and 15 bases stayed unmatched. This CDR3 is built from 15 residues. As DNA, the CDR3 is TGTGCCTCGACGAATTCCGGGACTAGCGTCAACGAGCAGTACTTC. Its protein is CASTNSGTSVNEQYF.

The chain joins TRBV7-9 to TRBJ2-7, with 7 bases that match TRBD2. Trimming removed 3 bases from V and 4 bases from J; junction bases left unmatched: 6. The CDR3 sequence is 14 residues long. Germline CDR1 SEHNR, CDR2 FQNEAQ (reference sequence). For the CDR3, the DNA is TGTGCCAGCAGCTTTGGGACTACCCGATACGAGCAGTACTTC. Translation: CASSFGTTRYEQYF.

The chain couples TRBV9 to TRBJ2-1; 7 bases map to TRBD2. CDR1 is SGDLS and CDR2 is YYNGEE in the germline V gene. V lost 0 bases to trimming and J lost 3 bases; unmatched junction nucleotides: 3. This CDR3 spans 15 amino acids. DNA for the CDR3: TGTGCCAGCAGCGTAGGAACGGGAGGCTACAATGAGCAGTTCTTC. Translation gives CASSVGTGGYNEQFF.

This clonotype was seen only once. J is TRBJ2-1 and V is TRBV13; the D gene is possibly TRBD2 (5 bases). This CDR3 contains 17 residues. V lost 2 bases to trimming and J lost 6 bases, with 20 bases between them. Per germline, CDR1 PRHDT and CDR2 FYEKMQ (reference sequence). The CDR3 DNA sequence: TGTGCCAGCAGCTTATTGGTAGCGAACCGGCAAGGCAATGAGCAGTTCTTC. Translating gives CASSLLVANRQGNEQFF.

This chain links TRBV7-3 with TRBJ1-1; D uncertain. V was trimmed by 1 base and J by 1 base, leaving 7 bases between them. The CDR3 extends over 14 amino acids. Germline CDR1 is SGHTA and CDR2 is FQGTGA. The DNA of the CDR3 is TGTGCCAGCAGCTTAAGGTCGGGGAACACTGAAGCTTTCTTT. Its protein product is CASSLRSGNTEAFF.

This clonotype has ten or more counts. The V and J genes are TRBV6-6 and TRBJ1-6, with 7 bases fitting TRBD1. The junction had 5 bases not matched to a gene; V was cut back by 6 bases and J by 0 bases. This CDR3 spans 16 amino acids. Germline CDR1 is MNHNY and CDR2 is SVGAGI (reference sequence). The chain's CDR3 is CASSRDRSSYNSPLHF. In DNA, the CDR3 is TGTGCCAGCAGCAGGGACAGAAGCTCCTATAATTCACCCCTCCACTTT.